These 3 T cell receptor beta chains originate from one sample sequenced in a study of OX40 agonist ivuxolimab in advanced cancers. Data came from immunoSEQ multiplex PCR; TCRdb stores just in-frame clones and leaves some out. Altogether about 26,000 clones are present, 88% being singletons, with the ten largest covering about 20%. Sequenced here: CD4+ or CD8+ T cells sorted from blood, sampled in a trial of the OX40 agonist ivuxolimab. These receptor sequences come from an adult with an advanced solid tumor such as melanoma, head and neck, liver or kidney cancer.

The chain is built from TRBV6-1 and TRBJ2-7; 9 bases match TRBD2. J lost 2 bases, V lost 0 bases, and 8 bases had no gene match. The CDR3 covers 17 residues. Germline V gene sequence: CDR1 MNHNS, CDR2 SASEGT. CDR3 protein: CASSEAGLAGRPYEQYF. DNA of the CDR3: TGTGCCAGCAGTGAAGCTGGGCTAGCGGGGCGACCCTACGAGCAGTACTTC.

This clone was counted a single time. This chain links TRBV7-9 with TRBJ1-5, with TRBD1 as a possible D gene (5 bases). V lost 5 bases and J 5 bases, leaving 22 bases between the germline ends. CDR1 and CDR2 from the germline V gene are SEHNR and FQNEAQ (reference sequence). The CDR3 is made up of 17 amino acids. The CDR3 region has the DNA TGTGCCAGCAGCCACCCTCCGGGGGGAAATGGGGATCAGCCCCAGCATTTT. Translation gives CASSHPPGGNGDQPQHF.

V is TRBV7-2 and J is TRBJ2-7; TRBD1 is a possible D gene (5 bases). V was cut by 5 bases and J by 1 base, with 9 bases left in between. This CDR3 region has 13 residues. Germline loops: CDR1 SGHTA, CDR2 FQGNSA. The CDR3 sequence is CASSRQPSYEQYF. The CDR3 coding sequence is TGTGCCAGCAGCCGACAGCCTTCCTACGAGCAGTACTTC.